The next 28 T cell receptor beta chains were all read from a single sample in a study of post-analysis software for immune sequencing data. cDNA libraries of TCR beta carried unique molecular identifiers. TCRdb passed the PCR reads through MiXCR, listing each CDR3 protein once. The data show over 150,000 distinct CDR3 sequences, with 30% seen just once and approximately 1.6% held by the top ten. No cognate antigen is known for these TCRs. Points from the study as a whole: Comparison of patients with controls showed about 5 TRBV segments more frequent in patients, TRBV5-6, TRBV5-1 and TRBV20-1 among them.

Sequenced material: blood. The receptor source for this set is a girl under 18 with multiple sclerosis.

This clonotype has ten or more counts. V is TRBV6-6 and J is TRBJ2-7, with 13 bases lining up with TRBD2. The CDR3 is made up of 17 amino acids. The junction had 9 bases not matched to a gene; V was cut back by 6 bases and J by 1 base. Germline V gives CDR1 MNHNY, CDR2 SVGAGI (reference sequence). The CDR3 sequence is CASRSLAGGPLSYEQYF. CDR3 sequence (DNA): TGTGCCAGCAGATCACTAGCGGGAGGGCCCCTATCCTACGAGCAGTACTTC.

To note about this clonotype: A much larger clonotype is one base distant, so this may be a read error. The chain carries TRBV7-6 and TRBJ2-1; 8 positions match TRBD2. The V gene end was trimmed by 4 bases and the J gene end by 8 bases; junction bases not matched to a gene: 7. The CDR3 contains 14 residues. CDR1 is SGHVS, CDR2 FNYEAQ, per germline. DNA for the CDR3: TGTGCCAGCAGCTCCGGGAGGGCCACGGATGAGCAGTTCTTC. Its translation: CASSSGRATDEQFF. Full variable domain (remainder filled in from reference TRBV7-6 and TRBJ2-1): GAGVSQSPRYKVTKRGQDVALRCDPISGHVSLYWYRQALGQGPEFLTYFNYEAQQDKSGLPNDRFSAERPEGSISTLTIQRTEQRDSAMYRCASSSGRATDEQFFGPGTRLTVL.

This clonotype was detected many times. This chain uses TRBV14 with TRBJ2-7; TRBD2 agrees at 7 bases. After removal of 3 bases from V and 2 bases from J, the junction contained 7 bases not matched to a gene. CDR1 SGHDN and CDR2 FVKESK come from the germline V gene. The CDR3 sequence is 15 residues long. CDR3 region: CASSQTGGSPYEQYF. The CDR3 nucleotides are TGTGCCAGCAGCCAGACTGGCGGGAGCCCCTACGAGCAGTACTTC.

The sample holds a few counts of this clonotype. CDR3: CSVPGPEAFF. The CDR3 DNA is TGCAGCGTCCCGGGTCCTGAAGCTTTCTTT. The chain links TRBV29-1 to TRBJ1-1; D unresolved. The ends were cut back, 6 bases at V and 6 bases at J, with 8 bases in the middle. This CDR3 has 10 amino acids. Germline-derived CDR1 and CDR2 are SQVTM and ANQGSEA.

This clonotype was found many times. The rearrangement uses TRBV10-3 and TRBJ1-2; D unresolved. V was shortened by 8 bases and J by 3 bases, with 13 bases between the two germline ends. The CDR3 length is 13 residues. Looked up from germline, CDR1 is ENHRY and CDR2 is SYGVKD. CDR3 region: CAISSTGDYGYTF. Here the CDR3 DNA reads TGTGCCATCTCCAGTACTGGGGACTATGGCTACACCTTC.

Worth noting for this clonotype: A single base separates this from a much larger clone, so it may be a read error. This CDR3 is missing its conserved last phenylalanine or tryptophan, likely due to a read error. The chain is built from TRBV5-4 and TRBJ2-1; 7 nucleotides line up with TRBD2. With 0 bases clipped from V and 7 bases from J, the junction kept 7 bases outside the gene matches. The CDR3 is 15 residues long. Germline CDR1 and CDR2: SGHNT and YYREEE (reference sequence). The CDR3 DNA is TGTGCCAGCAGCTTGGATTCAGGGAGGGTGAATGAGCAGTTCTTA. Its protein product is CASSLDSGRVNEQFL.

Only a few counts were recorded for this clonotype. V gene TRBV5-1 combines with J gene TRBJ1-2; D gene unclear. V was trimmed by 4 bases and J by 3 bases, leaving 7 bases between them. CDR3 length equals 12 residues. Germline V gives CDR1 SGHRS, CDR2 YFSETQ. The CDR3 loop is CASSLYDYGYTF. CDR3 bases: TGCGCCAGCAGCCTCTACGACTATGGCTACACCTTC.

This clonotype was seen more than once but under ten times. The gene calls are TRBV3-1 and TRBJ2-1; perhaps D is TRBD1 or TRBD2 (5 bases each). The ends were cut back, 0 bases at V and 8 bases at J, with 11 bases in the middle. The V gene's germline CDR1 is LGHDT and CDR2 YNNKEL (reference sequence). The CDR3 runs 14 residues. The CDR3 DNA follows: TGTGCCAGCAGCCAAGAAAGTCGGGGACATGAGCAGTTCTTC. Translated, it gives CASSQESRGHEQFF.

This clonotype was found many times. CDR3 sequence (DNA): TGTGCCAGCAGCCCCCGGACAGGGTCTGGGGCCAACGTCCTGACTTTC. Translating it yields CASSPRTGSGANVLTF. The rearrangement uses TRBV7-9 and TRBJ2-6; 8 nucleotides agree with TRBD1. Unmatched junction bases numbered 4, after V lost 5 bases and J lost 1 base. CDR3 length: 16 residues. Per germline, CDR1 SEHNR and CDR2 FQNEAQ (reference sequence). Complete variable domain (other parts from reference TRBV7-9 and TRBJ2-6): DTGVSQNPRHKITKRGQNVTFRCDPISEHNRLYWYRQTLGQGPEFLTYFQNEAQLEKSRLLSDRFSAERPKGSFSTLEIQRTEQGDSAMYLCASSPRTGSGANVLTFGAGSRLTVL.

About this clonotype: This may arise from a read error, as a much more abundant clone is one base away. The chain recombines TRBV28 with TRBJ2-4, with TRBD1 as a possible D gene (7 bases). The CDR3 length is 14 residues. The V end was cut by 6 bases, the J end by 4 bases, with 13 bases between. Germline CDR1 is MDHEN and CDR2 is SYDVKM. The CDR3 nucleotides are TGTGCCAGCAGGTACCAGGGGGGAAAAAACATTCAGTACTTC. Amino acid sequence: CASRYQGGKNIQYF.

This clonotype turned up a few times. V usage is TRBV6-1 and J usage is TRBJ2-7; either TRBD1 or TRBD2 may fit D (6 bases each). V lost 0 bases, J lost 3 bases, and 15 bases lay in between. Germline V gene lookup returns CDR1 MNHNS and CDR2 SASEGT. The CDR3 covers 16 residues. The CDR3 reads CASSEAEGVRFYEQYF. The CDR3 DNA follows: TGTGCCAGCAGTGAAGCGGAGGGGGTCAGATTCTACGAGCAGTACTTC.

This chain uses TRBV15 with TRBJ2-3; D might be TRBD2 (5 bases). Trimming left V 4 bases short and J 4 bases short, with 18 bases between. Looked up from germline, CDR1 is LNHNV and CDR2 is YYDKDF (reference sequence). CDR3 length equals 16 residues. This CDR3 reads CATSNEKRIRADTQYF. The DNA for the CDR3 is TGTGCCACCAGCAATGAAAAGCGGATAAGGGCAGATACGCAGTATTTT.

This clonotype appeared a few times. As DNA, the CDR3 is TGCAGTGCTAGAGGACCGGGGGATTCACCCCTCCACTTT. Protein: CSARGPGDSPLHF. The chain uses TRBV20-1 and TRBJ1-6, with D maybe TRBD1 (5 bases). The CDR3 is 13 amino acids. Trimming removed 1 base at V and 8 bases at J, with 9 bases between. Germline lookup yields CDR1 DFQATT and CDR2 SNEGSKA (reference sequence).

The CDR3 loop is CASSHPPGTANYGYTF. The DNA of the CDR3 is TGTGCCAGCAGTCACCCCCCGGGGACAGCTAACTATGGCTACACCTTC. The genes are TRBV6-6 and TRBJ1-2, with TRBD1 matching over 7 bases. The length of the CDR3 is 16 residues. Germline V gene sequence: CDR1 MNHNY, CDR2 SVGAGI (reference sequence). The V gene end was trimmed by 5 bases and the J gene end by 0 bases; junction bases not matched to a gene: 9.

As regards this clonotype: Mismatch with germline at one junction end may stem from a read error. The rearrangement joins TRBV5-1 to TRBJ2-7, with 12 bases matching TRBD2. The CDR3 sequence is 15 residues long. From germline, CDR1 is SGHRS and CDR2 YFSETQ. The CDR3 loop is CTSSLTSGSTNEQYF. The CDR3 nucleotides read TGCACCAGCAGCTTGACTAGCGGGAGTACCAACGAGCAGTACTTC.

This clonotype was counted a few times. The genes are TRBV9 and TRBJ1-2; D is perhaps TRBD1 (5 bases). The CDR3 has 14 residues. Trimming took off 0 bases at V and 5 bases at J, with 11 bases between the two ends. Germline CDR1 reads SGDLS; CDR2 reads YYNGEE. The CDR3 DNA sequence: TGTGCCAGCAGCGTAGAGGGGAGACAGTATGGCTACACCTTC. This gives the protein CASSVEGRQYGYTF.

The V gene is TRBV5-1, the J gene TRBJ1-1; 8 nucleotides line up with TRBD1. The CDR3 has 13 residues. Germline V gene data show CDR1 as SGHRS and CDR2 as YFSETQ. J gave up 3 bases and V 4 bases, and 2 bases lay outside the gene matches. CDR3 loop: CASSMTGDTEAFF. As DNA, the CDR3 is TGCGCCAGCAGCATGACAGGGGACACTGAAGCTTTCTTT. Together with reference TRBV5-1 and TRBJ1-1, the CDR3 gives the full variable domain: KAGVTQTPRYLIKTRGQQVTLSCSPISGHRSVSWYQQTPGQGLQFLFEYFSETQRNKGNFPGRFSGRQFSNSRSEMNVSTLELGDSALYLCASSMTGDTEAFFGQGTRLTVV.

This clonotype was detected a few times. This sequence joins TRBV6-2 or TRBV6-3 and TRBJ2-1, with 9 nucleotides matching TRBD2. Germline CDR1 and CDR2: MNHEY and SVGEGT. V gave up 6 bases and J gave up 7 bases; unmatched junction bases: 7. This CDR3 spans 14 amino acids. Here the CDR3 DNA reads TGTGCCAGCAGCCCGGGACTAGCCCCGAATGAGCAGTTCTTC. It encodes CASSPGLAPNEQFF.

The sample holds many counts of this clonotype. CDR3 DNA sequence: TGTGCCAGCAGCACCGGACTAGCGGGAGAAGTGAGCTCCTACGAGCAGTACTTC. This sequence encodes CASSTGLAGEVSSYEQYF. V usage is TRBV13 and J usage is TRBJ2-7; 13 bases map to TRBD2. CDR1 PRHDT and CDR2 FYEKMQ come from the germline V gene (reference sequence). This CDR3 spans 18 amino acids. Losses at the gene ends were 5 bases for V and 0 bases for J; bases not matched to a gene: 10. Together with reference TRBV13 and TRBJ2-7, the CDR3 gives the full variable domain: AAGVIQSPRHLIKEKRETATLKCYPIPRHDTVYWYQQGPGQDPQFLISFYEKMQSDKGSIPDRFSAQQFSDYHSELNMSSLELGDSALYFCASSTGLAGEVSSYEQYFGPGTRLTVT.

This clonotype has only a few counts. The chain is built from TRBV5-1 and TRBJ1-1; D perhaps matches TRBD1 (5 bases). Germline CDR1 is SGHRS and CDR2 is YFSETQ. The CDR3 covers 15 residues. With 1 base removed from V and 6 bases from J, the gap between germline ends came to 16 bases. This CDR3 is CASSLILGGDPEAFF. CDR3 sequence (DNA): TGCGCCAGCAGCTTGATTTTGGGCGGGGACCCTGAAGCTTTCTTT. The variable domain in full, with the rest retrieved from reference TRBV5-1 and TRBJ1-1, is KAGVTQTPRYLIKTRGQQVTLSCSPISGHRSVSWYQQTPGQGLQFLFEYFSETQRNKGNFPGRFSGRQFSNSRSEMNVSTLELGDSALYLCASSLILGGDPEAFFGQGTRLTVV.

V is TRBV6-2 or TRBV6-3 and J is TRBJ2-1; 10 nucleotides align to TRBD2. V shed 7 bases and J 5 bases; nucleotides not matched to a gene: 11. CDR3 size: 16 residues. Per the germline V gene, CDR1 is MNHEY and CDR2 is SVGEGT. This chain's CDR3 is CASNPHQREGDNEQFF. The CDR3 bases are TGTGCCAGCAACCCCCACCAGCGGGAGGGGGACAATGAGCAGTTCTTC.

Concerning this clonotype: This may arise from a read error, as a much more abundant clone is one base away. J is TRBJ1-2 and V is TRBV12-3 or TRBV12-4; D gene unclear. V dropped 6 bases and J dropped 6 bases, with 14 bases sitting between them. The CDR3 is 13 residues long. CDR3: CASSLRVDHGYTF. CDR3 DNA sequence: TGTGCCAGCAGCTTGAGGGTTGACCATGGCTACACCTTC.

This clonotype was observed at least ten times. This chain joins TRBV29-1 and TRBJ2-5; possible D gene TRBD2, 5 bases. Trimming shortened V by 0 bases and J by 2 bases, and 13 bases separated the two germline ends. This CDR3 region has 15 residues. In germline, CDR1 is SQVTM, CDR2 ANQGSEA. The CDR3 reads CSVEDIGRGQETQYF. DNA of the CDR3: TGCAGCGTTGAAGATATCGGTCGGGGACAAGAGACCCAGTACTTC.

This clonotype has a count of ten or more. CDR3 sequence: CASKPPGGTGYGYTF. DNA of the CDR3: TGCGCCAGCAAGCCCCCGGGGGGAACCGGCTATGGCTACACCTTC. V usage is TRBV4-1 and J usage is TRBJ1-2, with D possibly TRBD1 on 5 matching bases. This CDR3 has 15 amino acids. Per germline, CDR1 MGHRA and CDR2 YSYEKL. With 7 bases removed from V and 4 bases from J, the gap between germline ends came to 19 bases.

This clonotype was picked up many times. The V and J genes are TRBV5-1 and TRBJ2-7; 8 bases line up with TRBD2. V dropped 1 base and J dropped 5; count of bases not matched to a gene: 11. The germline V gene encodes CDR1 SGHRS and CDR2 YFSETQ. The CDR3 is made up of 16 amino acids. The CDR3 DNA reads TGCGCCAGCAGCTTGTCGGCGGCTAGCGGGCTCGACGAGCAGTACTTC. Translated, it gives CASSLSAASGLDEQYF.

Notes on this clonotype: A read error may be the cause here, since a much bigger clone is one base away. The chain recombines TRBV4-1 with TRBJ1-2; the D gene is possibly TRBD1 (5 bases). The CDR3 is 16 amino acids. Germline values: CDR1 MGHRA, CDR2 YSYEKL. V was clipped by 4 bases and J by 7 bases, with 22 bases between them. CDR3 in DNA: TGCGCCAGCAGCCTGCAGTGGGGGGGGGTCGGAGCTGGCTACACCTTC. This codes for CASSLQWGGVGAGYTF.

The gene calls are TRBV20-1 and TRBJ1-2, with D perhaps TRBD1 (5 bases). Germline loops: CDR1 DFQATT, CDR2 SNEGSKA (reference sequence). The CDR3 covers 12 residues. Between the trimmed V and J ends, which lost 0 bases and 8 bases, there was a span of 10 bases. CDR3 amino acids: CSAREGLWGYTF. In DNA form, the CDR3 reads TGCAGTGCTAGAGAGGGGCTCTGGGGCTACACCTTC.

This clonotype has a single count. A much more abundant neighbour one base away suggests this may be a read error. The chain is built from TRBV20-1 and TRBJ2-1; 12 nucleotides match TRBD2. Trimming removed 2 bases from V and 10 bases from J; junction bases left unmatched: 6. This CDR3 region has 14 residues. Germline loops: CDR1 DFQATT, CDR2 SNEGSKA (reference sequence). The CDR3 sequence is CSARTSGRLYEQFF. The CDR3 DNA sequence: TGCAGTGCTAGAACTAGCGGGAGGCTTTACGAGCAGTTCTTC.